What follows is one T cell receptor beta chain and its context. There is no known antigen for this receptor. Per-base qualities were not stored, and no clone one base away is much larger. The CDR3 numbers 12 residues from cysteine through phenylalanine. CDR3 DNA is the only sequence kept; it has 36 bases, read in frame from the first base. CDR1 MNHEY and CDR2 SVGAGI were looked up in the germline V gene. Trimming accounts for 10 bases at V and 3 bases at J, while the number of junction bases matched to no gene is 5. This sample is drawn from a study of shared clonotypes between healthy human individuals (dated by TCRdb to about 2020). Study-level background: A couple of women and a few men aged 18 to 49 years were included in the cohort. Per donor, three plates each were used for CD4 naive and CD4 memory, two for CD8 naive, and one for CD8 memory. To estimate repertoire size and how much clonotypes are shared between individuals, the study performed deep sequencing of blood TCR repertoires from roughly five healthy adults. Libraries were prepared and TCR repertoires were sequenced by different laboratories using diverse techniques, in order to increase sequencing depth and limit assay-specific biases. Between about 0.9 and 8.9 billion PBMCs per donor were obtained by leukapheresis. What the authors observed across the whole study: Clonotypes shared by all four sorted-subset donors showed higher generation probabilities than non-shared clonotypes. Across four donors, approximately 5% of naive CD4, approximately 3.6% of naive CD8, roughly 2.3% of memory CD4, and under 0.45% of memory CD8 clonotypes were shared. Estimated clonotype richness was generally larger for naive than for memory subsets. Only blood was sampled, and tissue TCR repertoires likely differ from those in blood. Because the study included a small number of donors, the genetic and exposure-history diversity represented was limited. Based on pairwise subsampling, the degree of clonotype sharing among donors was expected to be affected by sequencing depth. Rarefaction of sorted-subset datasets indicated incomplete sequencing despite the large sequencing depth.

Donors were healthy HIV-negative adults with no recently reported acute infections or vaccinations. Every donor was a Caucasian adult living in Nashville, Tennessee, USA. Magnetic negative selection was used to enrich CD4+ T cells, after which naive cells were positively selected on CD45RA and the negative fraction became the memory subset. After blood collection by leukapheresis, PBMCs were isolated using Ficoll-Histopaque density gradient centrifugation and then cryopreserved in the vapor phase of liquid nitrogen. Analytical flow cytometry was used to check the purity and quantity of each magnetically sorted T cell population. Genomic DNA was isolated from each sorted fraction and quantified by UV absorbance on a Nanodrop 2000c. Using the deep immunoSEQ assay, multiplex PCR amplified TCR CDR3 regions from genomic DNA. Extracted genomic DNA from each cell subset was spread evenly across all wells of several immunoSEQ 96-well plates, with each plate serving as a replicate. For sorted subsets, each replicate PCR was loaded with about 200 ng genomic DNA, equivalent to 25,000 to 35,000 T cell genomes. Purified libraries were measured with a Qubit 3.0 fluorometer, size-checked on a Bioanalyzer 2100, and measured again with the KAPA Library Quantification kit. Every immunoSEQ 96-well plate was sequenced on a separate single-read 150-cycle Illumina NextSeq 550 flow cell. As for the authors' bioinformatics: Because only junctional sequences without quality scores were contained in the immunoSEQ output, filtering matching that applied to full-length reads could not be performed. To assign V/J genes and CDR3, sequences were annotated using PyIR, a Python wrapper for IgBLAST v1.9, with IMGT germline references. Reads with weak V/J assignments (E-value above 1e-6), missing CDR3, stop codons, out-of-frame junctions, or ambiguous translated residues were removed. V3J clonotypes were defined as sequences sharing the same inferred V gene, J gene, and CDR3 amino acid sequence. The percentage overlap between two repertoires was calculated by dividing the number of shared unique clonotypes by the size of the smaller repertoire. RTK rarefaction, the Chao1 estimator, and Recon v2.1 estimates of unobserved clonotypes were used to assess repertoire richness. OLGA was used to compute generation probabilities for all TCRbeta clonotypes that the gDNA method yielded from four donors. Held by TCRdb, this immuneACCESS table contains in-frame sequences only and omits some clones. Under half of the omission traces to an unresolved V gene where checked; the cause of the rest is unknown. V, J and clone size were drawn from that table, and D and trimming were deduced from the DNA. This sample holds about 2.3 million clones; about 92% were observed only once. The biggest ten clones account for around 0.4% of the sample.

The rearrangement combines TRBV6-5 with TRBJ2-7, with 8 junctional bases fitting TRBD1. Sequencing was performed on naive CD4+ T cells from PBMCs. The intended sense of this specimen's cell subset or site label: CD45RA+ positively selected. This receptor was obtained from a man between 18 and 29 years old in good health. Some clones in this sample may be carry-over from other donors' samples. The nucleotides are TGTGCCACAAGGACAGGGAGCTACGAGCAGTACTTC. Translated, this gives CATRTGSYEQYF.